This T cell receptor (beta chain) was sequenced during a study of post-analysis software for immune sequencing data. Study results and limitations: Controls showed lower frequencies than patients for roughly five TRBV segments, and TRBV5-6, TRBV5-1 and TRBV20-1 were among these.

Germline V gene lookup returns CDR1 DFQATT and CDR2 SNEGSKA (reference sequence). The CDR3 sequence is 15 residues long. Worth noting for this clonotype: What it recognizes is unknown. Mismatch with germline at one junction end may stem from a read error.

Unique molecular identifiers tagged the TCR beta cDNA libraries. TCRdb reanalysed the PCR reads using MiXCR and keeps one entry per CDR3 protein. Of fewer than 600,000 distinct CDR3 sequences listed, less than 45% were seen once; the top ten hold 12%. The chain uses TRBV20-1 and TRBJ1-5; D is unclear. The clonotype comes from a girl aged 10 to 17 with multiple sclerosis. The specimen was blood. In nucleotides, the CDR3 is TGCAGCGCTATACCCCCGCGCGGCCCCAATCAGCCCCAGCATTTT. Translating it yields CSAIPPRGPNQPQHF.